The 21 T cell receptor beta chains reported below all come from one sample, sequenced in a study of blood T cell repertoires in COVID-19. Libraries were prepared by immunoSEQ multiplex PCR; TCRdb keeps only in-frame clonotypes and omits some of them. The sample shows roughly 140,000 clones, around 81% of them seen only once. Input material: peripheral blood. These receptors all stem from a human donor in a cohort sampled during active COVID-19.

The V call is TRBV5-1, the J call TRBJ2-3, with 7 bases matching TRBD2. Germline V lookup: CDR1 SGHRS, CDR2 YFSETQ. V lost 4 bases to trimming and J lost 0 bases; unmatched junction nucleotides: 8. The CDR3 length is 16 residues. The CDR3 DNA sequence: TGCGCCAGCAGCGTCGGGACTAAATATAGCACAGATACGCAGTATTTT. Its translation is CASSVGTKYSTDTQYF.

V is TRBV7-2 and J is TRBJ2-7; D is unclear. Trimming pared 1 base from V and 1 base from J, leaving 14 bases between. The CDR3 length is 16 residues. Germline V CDR1 and CDR2: SGHTA, FQGNSA. The CDR3 region has the DNA TGTGCCAGCAGCTTAGGAGGCTCAACTTATTCCTACGAGCAGTACTTC. It codes for CASSLGGSTYSYEQYF.

V and J are TRBV5-1 and TRBJ2-7, with 9 bases identical to TRBD2. CDR1 is SGHRS and CDR2 is YFSETQ in the germline V gene. The CDR3 totals 15 residues. V was clipped by 1 base and J by 5 bases; unmatched bases: 7. The CDR3 nucleotides read TGCGCCAGCAGCTTGCTGGCTAGCGGGAAGAACGAGCAGTACTTC. It translates to CASSLLASGKNEQYF.

The J gene is TRBJ2-7, the V gene TRBV18; 10 bases fit TRBD2. Germline loops: CDR1 KGHSH, CDR2 LQKENI. With 0 bases clipped from V and 2 bases from J, the junction kept 4 bases outside the gene matches. The CDR3 is 16 amino acids. CDR3: CASSPPQLAGAYEQYF. The CDR3 nucleotides are TGTGCCAGCTCACCACCCCAGCTAGCGGGAGCCTACGAGCAGTACTTC.

The V call is TRBV19, the J call TRBJ2-5, with D perhaps TRBD2 (6 bases). The germline CDR1 and CDR2 sequences are LNHDA and SQIVND (reference sequence). CDR3 length: 12 amino acids. Deletions cut 8 bases from V and 4 bases from J, with 11 bases between. For the CDR3, the DNA is TGTGCCAGTGCGATCGGGGGAGAGACCCAGTACTTC. It translates to CASAIGGETQYF.

V gene TRBV21-1 combines with J gene TRBJ2-2; the table's D call of TRBD2 was not tested on the DNA. TRBV21-1 counts as a pseudogene. The CDR3 length is 15 residues. In DNA, the CDR3 is TGTGCCAGCAGCAAAGTCGGGGGGGCCACCGGGGAGCTGTTTTTT. Its protein is CASSKVGGATGELFF.

The chain links TRBV4-2 to TRBJ2-5, with D maybe TRBD2 (5 bases). The length of the CDR3 is 18 residues. The V gene lost 0 bases and the J gene lost 3 bases, with 20 bases spanning the gap. Per germline, CDR1 LGHNA and CDR2 YNFKEQ. The CDR3 region is CASSQEVRGPYREETQYF. The CDR3, as DNA: TGTGCCAGCAGCCAAGAGGTCCGCGGGCCCTACCGGGAAGAGACCCAGTACTTC.

The J gene is TRBJ2-5, the V gene TRBV24-1, with D perhaps TRBD2 (5 bases). The CDR3 spans 16 residues. Germline assignment: CDR1 KGHDR and CDR2 SFDVKD. Between the trimmed V and J ends, which lost 3 bases and 0 bases, there was a span of 13 bases. The CDR3 DNA is TGTGCCACCAGTGATCCCCCAGAGCGGAACCAAGAGACCCAGTACTTC. It codes for CATSDPPERNQETQYF.

V usage is TRBV18 and J usage is TRBJ1-2, with TRBD1 as a possible D gene (6 bases). In germline, CDR1 is KGHSH, CDR2 LQKENI. The CDR3 extends over 14 amino acids. The V and J ends lost 3 bases and 2 bases respectively, with 10 bases between them. In DNA, the CDR3 is TGTGCCAGCTCACCCCGGACAGCCAACTATGGCTACACCTTC. Translated: CASSPRTANYGYTF.

The chain has TRBV6-6 and TRBJ1-4, with D perhaps TRBD1 (5 bases). Germline V CDR1 and CDR2: MNHNY, SVGAGI (reference sequence). The CDR3 is 14 residues long. V was shortened by 2 bases and J by 8 bases, with 12 bases between the two germline ends. In nucleotides, the CDR3 is TGTGCCAGCAGTTACGGGGCCGCCAGGGAAAAACTGTTTTTT. Protein sequence: CASSYGAAREKLFF.

The chain carries TRBV7-2 and TRBJ2-5, with D unresolved. Germline assignment: CDR1 SGHTA and CDR2 FQGNSA. This CDR3 has 12 amino acids. Between the trimmed V and J ends, which lost 5 bases and 5 bases, there was a span of 9 bases. CDR3: CASSQQMETQYF. CDR3 nucleotide sequence: TGTGCCAGCAGCCAACAGATGGAGACCCAGTACTTC.

DNA for the CDR3: TGTGCCACCAGCCTTGGGGACAGGTACTACGAGCAGTACTTC. This sequence encodes CATSLGDRYYEQYF. The genes are TRBV15 and TRBJ2-7, with 8 bases fitting TRBD1. V shed 5 bases and J 3 bases; nucleotides not matched to a gene: 6. The CDR3 is made up of 14 amino acids. CDR1 is LNHNV and CDR2 is YYDKDF in the germline V gene (reference sequence).

This chain connects TRBV5-1 to TRBJ2-2; a possible D gene is TRBD2 (5 bases). In germline, CDR1 is SGHRS, CDR2 YFSETQ. The CDR3 length is 15 residues. V was pared by 3 bases and J by 0 bases, with 9 bases between. The CDR3 loop reads CASSSGGPNTGELFF. As DNA, the CDR3 is TGCGCCAGCAGCTCTGGAGGTCCGAACACCGGGGAGCTGTTTTTT.

This clone was counted once. The gene calls are TRBV6-1 and TRBJ2-7, with TRBD2 matching 12 bases. CDR1 and CDR2 (germline): MNHNS, SASEGT. The CDR3 spans 16 residues. With V trimmed by 4 bases and J by 4 bases, 8 bases remained unmatched. CDR3 amino acids: CASSGPTSGRGYEQYF. DNA for the CDR3: TGTGCCAGCAGTGGCCCGACTAGCGGGAGAGGGTACGAGCAGTACTTC.

The CDR3 DNA sequence: TGTGCCAGCAGGACTGGATTCCTGGGGGAGCTGTTTTTT. Its protein product is CASRTGFLGELFF. The rearrangement links TRBV5-6 to TRBJ2-2; D not resolved. The germline V gene encodes CDR1 SGHDT and CDR2 YYEEEE. Trimming stripped 5 bases from V and 8 bases from J, with 13 bases between. CDR3 size: 13 residues.

A single count supports this clone. The rearrangement joins TRBV9 to TRBJ2-1; TRBD2 agrees at 13 bases. V lost 3 bases and J lost 0; bases outside the gene matches: 6. The CDR3 runs to 18 residues. In germline, CDR1 is SGDLS, CDR2 YYNGEE. CDR3 in DNA: TGTGCCAGCAGCGCCTTACGGACTAGCGGGAGCTCCTACAATGAGCAGTTCTTC. This encodes CASSALRTSGSSYNEQFF.

This clone appeared once. CDR3 amino acids: CASNMASGAYEQYF. As DNA, the CDR3 is TGTGCCAGTAACATGGCTAGCGGAGCCTACGAGCAGTACTTC. The rearrangement links TRBV6-5 to TRBJ2-7; 7 positions agree with TRBD2. The V segment lost 9 bases and the J segment 2 bases; nucleotides outside the gene matches: 10. This CDR3 spans 14 amino acids. CDR1 and CDR2 from the germline V gene are MNHEY and SVGAGI.

The chain employs TRBV10-3 and TRBJ1-3; 9 nucleotides agree with TRBD1. The CDR3 has 15 amino acids. V gave up 8 bases and J gave up 0 bases; unmatched junction bases: 5. Germline V gene sequence: CDR1 ENHRY, CDR2 SYGVKD. The CDR3 coding sequence is TGTGCCATCTCCAGGACAGGGGACTCTGGAAACACCATATATTTT. Its protein is CAISRTGDSGNTIYF.

The chain links TRBV12-3 or TRBV12-4 to TRBJ2-5; TRBD1 aligns across 9 bases. V lost 6 bases and J lost 5; bases outside the gene matches: 4. This CDR3 has 13 amino acids. The DNA for the CDR3 is TGTGCCAGCAGCCGGGACAGGGTGGAGACCCAGTACTTC. This encodes CASSRDRVETQYF.

The V call is TRBV28, the J call TRBJ1-3; D gene ambiguous. The ends were cut back, 2 bases at V and 0 bases at J, with 11 bases in the middle. CDR3 size: 16 residues. The germline V gene encodes CDR1 MDHEN and CDR2 SYDVKM. CDR3 region: CASSLVSPNSGNTIYF. DNA of the CDR3: TGTGCCAGCAGTTTAGTCAGTCCCAACTCTGGAAACACCATATATTTT. Using reference TRBV28 and TRBJ1-3 for the parts outside the CDR3, the full variable domain is DVKVTQSSRYLVKRTGEKVFLECVQDMDHENMFWYRQDPGLGLRLIYFSYDVKMKEKGDIPEGYSVSREKKERFSLILESASTNQTSMYLCASSLVSPNSGNTIYFGEGSWLTVV.

Concerning this clone: Other DNA variants within this sample encode the same CDR3. The J gene is TRBJ1-5, the V gene TRBV28; D ambiguous. This CDR3 contains 13 residues. Germline CDR1 is MDHEN and CDR2 is SYDVKM. V lost 2 bases and J 0 bases, leaving 2 bases between the germline ends. The CDR3 sequence: CASSLLSNQPQHF. The CDR3 nucleotides read TGTGCCAGCAGTTTACTTAGCAATCAGCCCCAGCATTTT.